The 9 T cell receptor beta chains below were found in one sample sequenced in a study of tissue T cells after allogeneic stem cell transplantation. Only in-frame clones appear in the TCRdb table, and some are missing; sequencing was by immunoSEQ multiplex PCR. The sample has tens of thousands of clones; around 63% are singletons. Sample: blood. The source of these receptors is a female BALB/c mouse in good health. For the strain, the MHC haplotype given is H2-d.

The table lists this clone with a few counts. Genes and germline are mouse. The CDR3 extends 1 residue past the end of the read, so its final part is completed from the germline J gene. V is TRBV4 and J is TRBJ1-4, with 7 bases matching TRBD1. This CDR3 spans 13 amino acids. With 4 bases clipped from V and 7 bases from J, the junction kept 3 bases outside the gene matches. Germline V gene sequence: CDR1 LGHDT, CDR2 YNNKQL (reference sequence). CDR3 DNA, as far as it was read: TGTGCCAGCAGCTTGACAGGGAGCGAAAGATTATTT. The encoded protein is CASSLTGSERLF. The whole CDR3 region reads CASSLTGSERLFF.

The sample holds a few counts of this clone. These gene names are mouse names. The read gets to within 1 residue of the CDR3 end, and the germline J gene fills in the rest. This chain connects TRBV29 to TRBJ2-7; possible D gene TRBD1, 6 bases. The germline V and J ends were trimmed by 3 bases and 3 bases, with 12 bases remaining between them. The CDR3 runs to 14 residues. Germline assignment: CDR1 MSHET and CDR2 SYDVDS. CDR3 sequence reads: CASSLRGHLYEQYF. The covered CDR3 bases are TGTGCTAGCAGTTTGAGGGGACACCTCTATGAACAGTAC.

Of note for this clone: Gene labels here are mouse ones. The CDR3 end lies 1 residue beyond the end of the read and is filled in from the germline J gene. This same CDR3 is encoded by further DNA sequences in the sample. The chain links TRBV13-2 to TRBJ1-2; TRBD1 matches at 10 bases. The CDR3 spans 13 residues. With V trimmed by 3 bases and J by 4 bases, 0 bases remained unmatched. Germline V gene sequence: CDR1 NNHNN, CDR2 SYGAGS (reference sequence). CDR3 DNA (partial): TGTGCCAGCGGTGGGACAGGGGGCTCCGACTACACC. Translation gives CASGGTGGSDYT. The whole CDR3 sequence reads CASGGTGGSDYTF.

On this clone itself: Mouse names are used for the genes. The read finishes 1 residue shy of the CDR3 end, and the germline J gene is used to complete it. The chain uses TRBV4 and TRBJ1-6; 7 bases are a match to TRBD1. TRBJ1-6 is placed among ORFs of uncertain function. CDR3 length equals 16 residues. With 5 bases clipped from V and 0 bases from J, the junction kept 4 bases outside the gene matches. Looked up from germline, CDR1 is LGHDT and CDR2 is YNNKQL (reference sequence). The CDR3: CASSIRDSSYNSPLYF. The CDR3 bases that were read are TGTGCCAGCAGCATCCGGGACAGTTCCTATAATTCGCCCCTCTAC.

Remarks on this clone: These gene names are mouse names. The DNA ends 1 residue before the CDR3 does, and the rest of the CDR3 is filled in from the germline J gene. V is TRBV13-2 and J is TRBJ2-5; 9 positions agree with TRBD1. The germline CDR1 and CDR2 sequences are NNHNN and SYGAGS (reference sequence). This CDR3 is built from 14 residues. The ends lost 2 bases at V and 7 bases at J; junction bases unmatched: 5. CDR3 sequence: CASGETGTGNTQYF. The DNA read from the CDR3 is TGTGCCAGCGGTGAAACCGGGACAGGGAACACCCAGTAC.

Comments on this clone: Gene and germline names: mouse. The DNA ends 1 residue before the CDR3 does, and the rest of the CDR3 is filled in from the germline J gene. The chain carries TRBV13-2 and TRBJ2-2; 7 positions match TRBD1. Germline V lookup: CDR1 NNHNN, CDR2 SYGAGS (reference sequence). The CDR3 extends over 13 amino acids. J gave up 2 bases and V 6 bases, and 1 base lay outside the gene matches. This chain's CDR3 is CASDRGNTGQLYF. CDR3 DNA, as far as it was read: TGTGCCAGCGACAGGGGCAACACCGGGCAGCTCTAC.

Regarding this clone: Each gene name is a mouse one. The read ends 1 residue before the CDR3 terminus; that terminus is restored from the germline J gene. This chain joins TRBV13-3 and TRBJ2-3; 8 nucleotides line up with TRBD1. Germline CDR1 and CDR2: NNHDY and SYVADS. The CDR3 length is 16 residues. With 0 bases clipped from V and 3 bases from J, the junction kept 6 bases outside the gene matches. The covered CDR3 bases are TGTGCCAGCAGTGATGTCAGGGGGCCTAGGGCAGAAACGCTGTAT. Protein: CASSDVRGPRAETLY. The whole CDR3 sequence reads CASSDVRGPRAETLYF.

As concerns this clone: Gene names and germline refer to mouse. CDR3 sequence reads: CGARTGGFQDTQYF. The CDR3 DNA, read in part, is TGTGGTGCTCGGACTGGGGGGTTCCAAGACACCCAGTAC. V and J are TRBV20 and TRBJ2-5, with 11 bases aligning to TRBD2. The observed sequence ends 1 residue before the CDR3 terminus, with the missing tail filled in from the germline J gene. The length of the CDR3 is 14 residues. Germline V gene lookup returns CDR1 GFQATS and CDR2 STVNSAI. With 5 bases clipped from V and 2 bases from J, the junction kept 3 bases outside the gene matches.

As concerns this clone: Gene names and germline refer to mouse. Read coverage stops 1 residue before the CDR3 terminus; the germline J gene supplies the remainder. V gene TRBV31 combines with J gene TRBJ1-4; D uncertain. Looked up from germline, CDR1 is GKSSPN and CDR2 is SITVG. This CDR3 spans 13 amino acids. V gave up 0 bases and J gave up 5 bases, with 7 bases separating them. Incomplete CDR3 DNA: TGTGCCTGGAGTCTAAACAAAAACGAAAGATTATTT. Its translation: CAWSLNKNERLF. The entire CDR3 is CAWSLNKNERLFF.